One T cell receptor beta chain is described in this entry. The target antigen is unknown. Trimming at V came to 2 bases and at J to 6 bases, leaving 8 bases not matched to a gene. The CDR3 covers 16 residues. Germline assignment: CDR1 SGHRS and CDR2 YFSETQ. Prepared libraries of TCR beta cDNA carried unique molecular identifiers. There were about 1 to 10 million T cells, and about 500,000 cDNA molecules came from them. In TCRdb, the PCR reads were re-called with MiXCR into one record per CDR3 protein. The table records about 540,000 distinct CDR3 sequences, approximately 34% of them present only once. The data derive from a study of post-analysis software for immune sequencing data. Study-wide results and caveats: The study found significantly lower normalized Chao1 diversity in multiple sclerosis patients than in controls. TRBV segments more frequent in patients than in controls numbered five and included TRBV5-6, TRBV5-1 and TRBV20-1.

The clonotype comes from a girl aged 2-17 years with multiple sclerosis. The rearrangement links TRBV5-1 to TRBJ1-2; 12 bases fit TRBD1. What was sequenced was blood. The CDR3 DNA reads TGCGCCAGCAGCTTTTCCGGGGACAGGGGGCTCGATGGCTACACCTTC. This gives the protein CASSFSGDRGLDGYTF.